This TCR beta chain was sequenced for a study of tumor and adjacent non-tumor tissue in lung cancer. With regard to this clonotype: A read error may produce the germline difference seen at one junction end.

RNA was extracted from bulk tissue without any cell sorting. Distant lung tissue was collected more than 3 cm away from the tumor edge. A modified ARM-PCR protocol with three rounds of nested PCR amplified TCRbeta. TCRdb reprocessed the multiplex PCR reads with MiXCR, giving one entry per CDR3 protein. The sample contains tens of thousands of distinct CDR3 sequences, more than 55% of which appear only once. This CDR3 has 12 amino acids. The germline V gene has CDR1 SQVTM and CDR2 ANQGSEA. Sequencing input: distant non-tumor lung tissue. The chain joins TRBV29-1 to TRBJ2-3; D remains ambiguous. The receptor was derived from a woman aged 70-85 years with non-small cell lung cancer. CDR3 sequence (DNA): TGCGGCGTTAAAACTAACACAGATACGCAGTATTTT. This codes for CGVKTNTDTQYF.